Listed below are T cell receptor beta chains from one sample, sequenced in a study of human T cells and chemical hapten exposure. TCRdb reanalysed the RACE reads using MiXCR and keeps one entry per CDR3 protein. Among some 330,000 distinct CDR3 sequences listed, 5% to 6.5% were seen once. The sequencing here drew on whole blood, taken in connection with sensitization to the hapten diphenylcyclopropenone (DPC). The origin of the receptors is a woman younger than 35 with alopecia areata. Some clones in this sample may be carry-over from other donors' samples. The CDR3 runs from the conserved cysteine through the conserved F or W. A D gene is named only where the DNA matches it firmly. Expanded clones get a size class; other rows say once, few or many, or leave the size out.

clone_size,v_call,j_call,d_call,cdr3_aa,cdr3_nt
-,TRBV28,TRBJ1-6,-,CASRDYNSPLHF,TGTGCCAGCAGAGACTATAATTCACCCCTCCACTTT
many,TRBV4-2,TRBJ1-2,-,CASSQVSDVYTF,TGTGCCAGCAGCCAAGTTAGTGATGTCTACACCTTC
few,TRBV20-1,TRBJ1-6,-,CSARAGIDSPLHF,TGCAGTGCTAGGGCAGGAATAGATTCACCCCTCCACTTT
many,TRBV9,TRBJ2-1,TRBD1,CASSARYRGSYNEQFF,TGTGCCAGCAGTGCTCGCTACAGGGGTTCCTACAATGAGCAGTTCTTC
many,TRBV4-1,TRBJ2-7,-,CASSQVGGRPYEQYF,TGCGCCAGCAGCCAGGTGGGGGGGCGCCCCTACGAGCAGTACTTC
few,TRBV12-5,TRBJ2-1,-,CASGHQDEQFF,TGTGCTAGTGGTCATCAGGATGAGCAGTTCTTC
many,TRBV5-6,TRBJ2-3,TRBD1,CASSYGTGSTDTQYF,TGTGCCAGCAGCTACGGGACAGGAAGCACAGATACGCAGTATTTT
-,TRBV7-2,TRBJ1-4,-,CASSPQGGGNEKLFF,TGTGCCAGCAGCCCACAGGGAGGCGGGAATGAAAAACTGTTTTTT
-,TRBV7-9,TRBJ2-3,TRBD2,CASTRATLAGIDTQYF,TGTGCCAGCACCAGAGCCACACTAGCGGGCATAGATACGCAGTATTTT
few,TRBV6-2/TRBV6-3,TRBJ2-3,TRBD2,CASYDLERGTDTQYF,TGTGCCAGCTACGATTTAGAGCGGGGTACAGATACGCAGTATTTT
-,TRBV28,TRBJ2-1,-,CASSSLMRGAYNEQFF,TGTGCCAGCAGTTCCCTTATGCGGGGCGCCTACAATGAGCAGTTCTTC
few,TRBV4-3,TRBJ2-1,TRBD2,CASSHLAGGNYNEQFF,TGCGCCAGCAGCCACTTAGCGGGGGGAAACTACAATGAGCAGTTCTTC
many,TRBV10-3,TRBJ1-1,-,CAISETGLNTEAFF,TGTGCCATCAGTGAGACAGGCCTGAACACTGAAGCTTTCTTT
once,TRBV6-2/TRBV6-3,TRBJ1-1,TRBD1,CASSSPGQGSDEAFF,TGTGCCAGCAGTTCCCCGGGACAGGGGAGTGATGAAGCTTTCTTT
many,TRBV14,TRBJ2-2,TRBD1,CASSQDVRGRTGELFF,TGTGCCAGCAGCCAAGATGTCAGGGGGCGGACCGGGGAGCTGTTTTTT
few,TRBV10-3,TRBJ2-3,TRBD1,CAISQTGSSTDTQYF,TGTGCCATCAGCCAGACAGGGTCTAGCACAGATACGCAGTATTTT
few,TRBV7-2,TRBJ1-2,-,CASSEGVWERYGYTF,TGTGCCAGCAGCGAGGGAGTTTGGGAGCGCTATGGCTACACCTTC
many,TRBV6-2/TRBV6-3,TRBJ1-1,-,CASSYVGRTEAFF,TGTGCCAGCAGTTACGTGGGGAGGACTGAAGCTTTCTTT
many,TRBV9,TRBJ1-2,TRBD1,CASSAQVRQGQGYTF,TGTGCCAGCAGCGCCCAAGTAAGACAGGGACAAGGCTACACCTTC
many,TRBV12-3/TRBV12-4,TRBJ2-1,-,CASSLSEGGNEQFF,TGTGCCAGCAGTTTGAGTGAAGGGGGCAATGAGCAGTTCTTC
few,TRBV13,TRBJ1-1,TRBD1,CASSPRTGVTEAFF,TGTGCCAGCAGCCCGAGAACAGGGGTGACTGAAGCTTTCTTT
many,TRBV6-5,TRBJ2-7,TRBD1,CASREQGLYEQYF,TGTGCCAGCAGAGAACAGGGGCTCTACGAGCAGTACTTC
-,TRBV7-9,TRBJ1-1,-,CASSFGEGAFF,TGTGCCAGCAGCTTCGGGGAGGGAGCTTTCTTT
many,TRBV5-1,TRBJ1-2,-,CASSLDGGMNYGYTF,TGCGCCAGCAGCTTGGACGGCGGGATGAACTATGGCTACACCTTC
few,TRBV5-1,TRBJ1-4,-,CASSLGDRNEKLFF,TGCGCCAGCAGCTTGGGGGATCGTAATGAAAAACTGTTTTTT
many,TRBV5-1,TRBJ1-1,-,CASSFRTGNTEAFF,TGCGCCAGCAGCTTCCGGACGGGGAACACTGAAGCTTTCTTT
few,TRBV7-2,TRBJ2-7,TRBD2,CASSFMGGNEQYF,TGTGCCAGCAGCTTTATGGGGGGGAACGAGCAGTACTTC
many,TRBV19,TRBJ1-6,-,CARRPGPLNSPLHF,TGTGCCAGGAGGCCGGGACCGCTGAATTCACCCCTCCACTTT
many,TRBV10-3,TRBJ2-1,-,CAISDLAGRANSISYNEQFF,TGTGCCATCAGTGATTTAGCAGGACGAGCGAACTCTATCTCCTACAATGAGCAGTTCTTC
-,TRBV5-8,TRBJ2-3,TRBD2,CASSLMPSGEDTQYF,TGTGCCAGCAGCTTGATGCCTAGCGGGGAGGATACGCAGTATTTT
few,TRBV12-3/TRBV12-4,TRBJ1-6,-,CASRLTGILPLHF,TGTGCCAGCAGACTGACGGGCATTTTGCCCCTCCACTTT
few,TRBV13,TRBJ2-1,-,CASSLGTGSSYNEQFF,TGTGCCAGCAGCTTAGGGACGGGCAGCTCCTACAATGAGCAGTTCTTC
-,TRBV6-5,TRBJ1-1,-,CASSPYRESSTEAFF,TGTGCCAGCAGTCCCTACAGGGAAAGTAGCACTGAAGCTTTCTTT
many,TRBV5-1,TRBJ1-1,-,CASSLGQGRGTEAFF,TGCGCCAGCAGCTTGGGGCAGGGAAGGGGCACTGAAGCTTTCTTT
-,TRBV2,TRBJ1-1,-,CAKGDAGEAFF,TGTGCCAAAGGGGACGCTGGTGAAGCTTTCTTT
many,TRBV20-1,TRBJ2-3,TRBD1,CSAPGTGTDTQYF,TGCAGTGCTCCAGGGACAGGAACAGATACGCAGTATTTT
many,TRBV5-1,TRBJ1-5,-,CASSLTGMSNQPQHF,TGCGCCAGCAGCCTTACAGGGATGAGCAATCAGCCCCAGCATTTT